The 27 T cell receptor beta chains given below trace back to one sample, sequenced in a study of blood T cell repertoires in COVID-19. Sequenced by immunoSEQ multiplex PCR; TCRdb stores in-frame clones only, minus some. The sample lists 100,000 to 150,000 clones, roughly 85% occurring once. The sequencing sample was made of peripheral blood. These TCRs come from a woman older than 75 with acute or convalescent COVID-19.

V usage is TRBV28 and J usage is TRBJ2-3; the D is unclear. The CDR3 consists of 11 residues. Trimming removed 8 bases from V and 8 bases from J, with 11 bases in between. Germline V CDR1 and CDR2: MDHEN, SYDVKM. CDR3 loop: CASGLRSTQYF. In DNA form, the CDR3 reads TGTGCCAGCGGCCTTCGGAGTACGCAGTATTTT.

This clone was seen just once. The gene calls are TRBV10-3 and TRBJ1-1; maybe TRBD1 (6 bases). This CDR3 has 12 amino acids. The germline CDR1 and CDR2 sequences are ENHRY and SYGVKD. Deletions cut 11 bases from V and 1 base from J, with 11 bases between. Written as DNA, the CDR3 is TGTGCCTCTTCGACAGGGAACACTGAAGCTTTCTTT. Protein product: CASSTGNTEAFF.

The V gene is TRBV7-2, the J gene TRBJ2-1, with 16 nucleotides matching TRBD2. V lost 3 bases and J lost 2; bases outside the gene matches: 1. Germline V gives CDR1 SGHTA, CDR2 FQGNSA. The CDR3 totals 17 residues. DNA for the CDR3: TGTGCCAGCAGCTTCGGGACTAGCGGGGGGGCCTACAATGAGCAGTTCTTC. This translates into CASSFGTSGGAYNEQFF.

This chain connects TRBV3-1 (or the pseudogene TRBV3-2) to TRBJ1-1; maybe TRBD1 (5 bases). With 4 bases removed from V and 6 bases from J, the gap between germline ends came to 12 bases. This CDR3 contains 13 residues. From germline, CDR1 is LGHDT and CDR2 YNNKEL (reference sequence). CDR3 sequence reads: CASSPRDSPEAFF. Here the CDR3 DNA reads TGTGCCAGCAGCCCACGAGACAGCCCTGAAGCTTTCTTT.

This sequence joins TRBV5-6 and TRBJ1-1; 8 bases match TRBD1. V was pared by 3 bases and J by 1 base, with 8 bases of the junction left unmatched. This CDR3 has 16 residues. Per germline, CDR1 SGHDT and CDR2 YYEEEE. CDR3 in DNA: TGTGCCAGCAGCTGGCTCTTAACAGGGGGGAACACTGAAGCTTTCTTT. Translated, it gives CASSWLLTGGNTEAFF.

The chain is built from TRBV28 and TRBJ2-7; possible D gene TRBD2, 6 bases. The V gene's germline CDR1 is MDHEN and CDR2 SYDVKM. This CDR3 region has 15 residues. V was cut by 6 bases and J by 0 bases, with 15 bases left in between. CDR3 loop: CASRPGTHSSYEQYV. The CDR3 bases are TGTGCCAGCAGACCCGGGACTCATAGCTCCTACGAGCAGTACGTC.

The rearrangement joins TRBV7-2 to TRBJ2-3, with 7 bases lining up with TRBD2. V was pared by 6 bases and J by 0 bases, with 6 bases of the junction left unmatched. The CDR3 length is 15 residues. In germline, CDR1 is SGHTA, CDR2 FQGNSA. The CDR3 DNA sequence: TGTGCCAGCAGTGCCAAGCGGGGTAGCACAGATACGCAGTATTTT. It encodes CASSAKRGSTDTQYF.

The J gene is TRBJ1-2, the V gene TRBV4-1, with D possibly being TRBD1 (6 bases). This CDR3 is 14 amino acids long. V lost 3 bases to trimming and J lost 2 bases, with 10 bases between them. Germline-derived CDR1 and CDR2 are MGHRA and YSYEKL. Here the CDR3 reads CASSHEQGNYGYTF. The CDR3 coding sequence is TGCGCCAGCAGCCATGAACAGGGAAACTATGGCTACACCTTC.

The chain combines TRBV28 with TRBJ1-1; tentatively, D is TRBD1 (6 bases). V shed 8 bases and J shed 1 base, with 20 bases lying between them. The CDR3 has 16 residues. Germline V gene data show CDR1 as MDHEN and CDR2 as SYDVKM. CDR3 residues: CASGGRGRPANTEAFF. CDR3 bases: TGTGCCAGCGGGGGCCGGGGACGCCCCGCGAACACTGAAGCTTTCTTT.

The genes are TRBV6-5 and TRBJ1-2; a possible D gene is TRBD1 (5 bases). The CDR3 totals 12 residues. Trimming shortened V by 7 bases and J by 7 bases, and 13 bases separated the two germline ends. Germline assignment: CDR1 MNHEY and CDR2 SVGAGI. CDR3 nucleotides: TGTGCCAGCATCGAAGGGGTAGCTGGCTACACCTTC. Translating it yields CASIEGVAGYTF.

The CDR3: CASSFDRGPSPLHF. The DNA of the CDR3 is TGTGCCAGCAGCTTCGACAGGGGCCCTTCACCCCTCCACTTT. The chain uses TRBV7-9 and TRBJ1-6; 8 nucleotides line up with TRBD1. V lost 3 bases and J lost 9; bases outside the gene matches: 4. Germline V gene lookup returns CDR1 SEHNR and CDR2 FQNEAQ (reference sequence). The CDR3 runs 14 residues.

This sequence joins TRBV11-1 and TRBJ1-1, with 7 bases identical to TRBD1. Germline trimming cut 5 bases from V and 6 bases from J; bases unmatched to any gene: 9. The CDR3 extends over 14 amino acids. Germline V gene lookup returns CDR1 SGHAT and CDR2 FQDESV (reference sequence). The CDR3 DNA sequence: TGTGCCAGCAGCGCACAGGGGTATGGTTCTGAAGCTTTCTTT. Protein sequence: CASSAQGYGSEAFF. The full variable domain, with the rest looked up from reference TRBV11-1 and TRBJ1-1, is EAEVAQSPRYKITEKSQAVAFWCDPISGHATLYWYRQILGQGPELLVQFQDESVVDDSQLPKDRFSAERLKGVDSTLKIQPAELGDSAMYLCASSAQGYGSEAFFGQGTRLTVV.

This clone has a handful of counts. This rearrangement joins TRBV9 to TRBJ1-2; D gene uncertain. The length of the CDR3 is 15 residues. The germline V gene has CDR1 SGDLS and CDR2 YYNGEE. V lost 4 bases, J lost 0 bases, and 13 bases lay in between. The CDR3 bases are TGTGCCAGCAGCTTAGGCACAGCTCCTAACTATGGCTACACCTTC. It yields the protein CASSLGTAPNYGYTF. Full variable domain (missing parts from reference TRBV9 and TRBJ1-2): DSGVTQTPKHLITATGQRVTLRCSPRSGDLSVYWYQQSLDQGLQFLIQYYNGEERAKGNILERFSAQQFPDLHSELNLSSLELGDSALYFCASSLGTAPNYGYTFGSGTRLTVV.

The V call is TRBV18, the J call TRBJ1-5, with 7 nucleotides matching TRBD1. Germline V gene lookup returns CDR1 KGHSH and CDR2 LQKENI. The V and J ends lost 3 bases and 3 bases, in that order; junction bases with no gene match: 2. The CDR3 is 14 residues long. DNA of the CDR3: TGTGCCAGCTCACCTGACAGGGCCAATCAGCCCCAGCATTTT. Residues: CASSPDRANQPQHF.

The chain uses TRBV19 and TRBJ1-5; possibly TRBD1 for D (5 bases). This CDR3 is built from 15 residues. The germline CDR1 and CDR2 sequences are LNHDA and SQIVND (reference sequence). Trimming cost V 2 bases and J 3 bases, with 11 bases left between them. Here the CDR3 DNA reads TGTGCCAGTAGTATATGGGGCGTAGTCAATCAGCCCCAGCATTTT. It translates to CASSIWGVVNQPQHF.

The chain links TRBV6-5 to TRBJ2-5; 7 bases line up with TRBD2. The length of the CDR3 is 15 residues. The V and J ends lost 2 bases and 2 bases, in that order; junction bases with no gene match: 5. CDR1 is MNHEY, CDR2 SVGAGI, per germline. Here the CDR3 DNA reads TGTGCCAGCAGTTACGAGCAGCGGGGACAAGAGACCCAGTACTTC. Amino acids: CASSYEQRGQETQYF.

The chain is built from TRBV5-1 and TRBJ1-4; D remains ambiguous. The V end was cut by 3 bases, the J end by 3 bases, with 15 bases between. The CDR3 has 16 amino acids. The germline CDR1 and CDR2 sequences are SGHRS and YFSETQ. The CDR3, as DNA: TGCGCCAGCAGCTCAGGCACGCCGAGCCCTAATGAAAAACTGTTTTTT. Amino acids: CASSSGTPSPNEKLFF.

The chain joins TRBV4-3 to TRBJ1-4, with D perhaps matching TRBD1 (5 bases). Trimming left V 6 bases short and J 8 bases short, with 13 bases between. The germline CDR1 and CDR2 sequences are LGHNA and YSLEER. The CDR3 totals 13 residues. The CDR3 coding sequence is TGCGCCAGCAGTATGCAGGGAGGAGAAAAACTGTTTTTT. It encodes CASSMQGGEKLFF.

The V call is TRBV6-2 or TRBV6-3, the J call TRBJ1-1; possible D gene TRBD1, 5 bases. CDR3 length: 13 amino acids. V was clipped by 0 bases and J by 8 bases, with 10 bases between them. Looked up from germline, CDR1 is MNHEY and CDR2 is SVGEGT. CDR3 region: CASSYSVTVEAFF. The CDR3 coding sequence is TGTGCCAGCAGTTACTCCGTGACAGTCGAAGCTTTCTTT.

The chain joins TRBV6-5 to TRBJ1-5; a weak D match, TRBD1 (5 bases). The CDR3 is 13 amino acids. V lost 11 bases and J 1 base, leaving 12 bases between the germline ends. Looked up from germline, CDR1 is MNHEY and CDR2 is SVGAGI. The chain's CDR3 is CAVGGRSNQPQHF. In DNA, the CDR3 is TGTGCCGTGGGGGGGAGGAGCAATCAGCCCCAGCATTTT.

The V call is TRBV29-1, the J call TRBJ1-2; 9 bases map to TRBD1. The CDR3 is 14 residues long. V shed 2 bases, J shed 10 bases, and the junction held 11 bases outside the gene matches. Germline V gives CDR1 SQVTM, CDR2 ANQGSEA. CDR3 loop: CSVEFGDRAWHYTF. The CDR3 DNA sequence: TGCAGCGTTGAATTCGGGGACAGGGCCTGGCACTACACCTTC. The whole variable domain, remainder taken from reference TRBV29-1 and TRBJ1-2, is SAVISQKPSRDICQRGTSLTIQCQVDSQVTMMFWYRQQPGQSLTLIATANQGSEATYESGFVIDKFPISRPNLTFSTLTVSNMSPEDSSIYLCSVEFGDRAWHYTFGSGTRLTVV.

The CDR3 region is CASSSGTGASELFF. DNA of the CDR3: TGTGCCAGCAGCTCCGGGACAGGGGCCAGCGAGCTGTTTTTT. This chain joins TRBV6-5 and TRBJ2-2, with TRBD1 identical over 10 bases. CDR1 and CDR2 from the germline V gene are MNHEY and SVGAGI. The CDR3 is 14 residues long. With 6 bases clipped from V and 11 bases from J, the junction kept 9 bases outside the gene matches.

The V gene is TRBV9, the J gene TRBJ1-2, with no clear D. The germline CDR1 and CDR2 sequences are SGDLS and YYNGEE. V lost 3 bases to trimming and J lost 8 bases, with 17 bases between them. The CDR3 has 14 residues. The CDR3 region is CASSATTGIRGYTF. The CDR3 DNA reads TGTGCCAGCAGCGCCACGACCGGGATTAGAGGCTACACCTTC.

V gene TRBV6-5 combines with J gene TRBJ1-2, with a tentative D call TRBD1 (5 bases). CDR3 length: 13 amino acids. Germline V gene sequence: CDR1 MNHEY, CDR2 SVGAGI. Trimming removed 2 bases at V and 8 bases at J, with 12 bases between. The CDR3 spells CASSYPGGGGYTF. The CDR3 DNA sequence: TGTGCCAGCAGTTACCCGGGGGGGGGAGGCTACACCTTC.

The V call is TRBV7-8, the J call TRBJ1-1, with D possibly TRBD1 on 5 matching bases. Trimming left V 0 bases short and J 1 base short, with 9 bases between. Germline V gene data show CDR1 as SGHVS and CDR2 as FQNEAQ. The CDR3 contains 15 residues. CDR3 sequence reads: CASSLATARNTEAFF. CDR3 nucleotide sequence: TGTGCCAGCAGCTTAGCGACAGCTCGGAACACTGAAGCTTTCTTT. The complete variable domain, with remaining parts taken from reference TRBV7-8 and TRBJ1-1, reads GAGVSQSPRYKVAKRGQDVALRCDPISGHVSLFWYQQALGQGPEFLTYFQNEAQLDKSGLPSDRFFAERPEGSVSTLKIQRTQQEDSAVYLCASSLATARNTEAFFGQGTRLTVV.

The rearrangement links TRBV7-2 to TRBJ2-3; D gene ambiguous. V was cut by 2 bases and J by 2 bases, with 11 bases left in between. This CDR3 is built from 15 residues. CDR1 SGHTA and CDR2 FQGNSA come from the germline V gene. The CDR3 DNA reads as TGTGCCAGCAGCTTACTCCAGGTCCACACAGATACGCAGTATTTT. Translated: CASSLLQVHTDTQYF. The whole variable domain, remainder taken from reference TRBV7-2 and TRBJ2-3, is GAGVSQSPSNKVTEKGKDVELRCDPISGHTALYWYRQSLGQGLEFLIYFQGNSAPDKSGLPSDRFSAERTGGSVSTLTIQRTQQEDSAVYLCASSLLQVHTDTQYFGPGTRLTVL.

The chain has TRBV27 and TRBJ2-2; a possible D gene is TRBD2 (6 bases). The V gene's germline CDR1 is MNHEY and CDR2 SMNVEV (reference sequence). The CDR3 covers 15 residues. V was pared by 7 bases and J by 4 bases, with 16 bases between. The CDR3 DNA sequence: TGTGCCAGCACCCCGTCGGGGGTTAGCACCGGGGAGCTGTTTTTT. Amino acid sequence: CASTPSGVSTGELFF.